This paragraph reports one TCR beta chain. Its specificity is unknown. This sample stems from a study of shared clonotypes between healthy human individuals. General study points: Generally, naive subsets (rather than memory subsets) showed larger estimated richness. What limited the represented genetic and exposure-history diversity was the small number of donors.

The CDR3 spans 12 residues. Germline values: CDR1 SGHTA, CDR2 FQGNSA. With 1 base removed from V and 10 bases from J, the gap between germline ends came to 8 bases. In the original analysis: Quality scores were absent from the junction-only immunoSEQ sequences, so filtering differed. TCRdb's table, derived via immunoSEQ multiplex PCR, lists solely in-frame clones and lacks some. V, J and clone size were drawn from that table, and D and trimming were deduced from the DNA. The sample contains about 680,000 clones, roughly 94% of which appear only once. CD8 cells regarded as naive lacked CD45RO, were positively chosen for CCR7, and omitted terminally differentiated effector memory CD45RA+ cells.

The specimen was naive CD8+ T cells sorted from blood. This TCR came from a young man in good health. This sequence joins TRBV7-2 and TRBJ2-1; D not certain. The CDR3 DNA reads TGTGCCAGCAGCTTAGGAGTTTGGGAGCAGTTCTTC. Amino acids: CASSLGVWEQFF.